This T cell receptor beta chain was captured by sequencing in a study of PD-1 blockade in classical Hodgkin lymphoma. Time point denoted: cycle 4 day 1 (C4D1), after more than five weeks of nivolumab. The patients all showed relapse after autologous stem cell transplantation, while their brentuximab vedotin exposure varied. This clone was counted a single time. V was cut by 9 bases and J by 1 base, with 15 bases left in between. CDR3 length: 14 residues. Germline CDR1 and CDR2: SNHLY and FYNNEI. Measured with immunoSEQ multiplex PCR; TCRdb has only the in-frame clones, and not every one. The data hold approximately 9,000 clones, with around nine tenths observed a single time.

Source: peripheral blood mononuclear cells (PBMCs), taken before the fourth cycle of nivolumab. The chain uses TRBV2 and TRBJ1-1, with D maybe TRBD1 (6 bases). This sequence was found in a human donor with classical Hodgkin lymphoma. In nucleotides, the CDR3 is TGTGCCAGGGACGGGGGCAGTTCGAACACTGAAGCTTTCTTT. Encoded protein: CARDGGSSNTEAFF.